This T cell receptor (beta chain) was recorded in a study of Graves' ophthalmopathy and Graves' hyperthyroidism. Study information: Peripheral blood was gathered at the point of initial diagnosis, before any treatment started.

This clonotype was seen a few times. Its antigen is unknown. The CDR3 has 15 amino acids. Germline CDR1 and CDR2: SQVTM and ANQGSEA. Trimming removed 4 bases at V and 0 bases at J, with 13 bases between. For repertoire sequencing, the TCR beta CDR3 regions were amplified from RNA transcripts. RT-PCR in the first round used HTBI primers; a second-round multiplex PCR followed. TCRdb itself ran the multiplex PCR reads through MiXCR, one entry per CDR3 protein. The sample carries 200,000 to 300,000 distinct CDR3 sequences, 40% to 50% recorded once. Study outcomes and limitations: Researchers report that a 13-signature model separated ophthalmopathy from stable hyperthyroidism, posting about 88% sensitivity and approximately 81% specificity. The blood repertoire also included most expanded thyroid clonotypes above 0.001 frequency.

Ophthalmopathy donors' eye disease showed moderate-to-severe activity, CAS of at least 3, NOSPECS of at least 4 and duration under 3 months. V usage is TRBV29-1 and J usage is TRBJ1-5; D perhaps matches TRBD1 (6 bases). The receptor's source is an adult man with Graves' ophthalmopathy. The sample consisted of peripheral blood. Written as DNA, the CDR3 is TGCAGCGTTGGCGAGGGGGGATATAGCAATCAGCCCCAGCATTTT. Protein: CSVGEGGYSNQPQHF.